Following are 9 T cell receptor beta chains from one sample sequenced in a study of control samples from healthy donors and cancer patients. Profiled with immunoSEQ multiplex PCR; TCRdb holds only in-frame clones, not every one. The sample contains around 79,000 clones, 80% to 95% of which appear only once. The specimen sequenced was PBMCs. The receptors here all came from a woman in her 40s with lung cancer.

This clone was seen just once. The rearrangement links TRBV14 to TRBJ1-1; 9 bases agree with TRBD1. The CDR3 covers 13 residues. Germline V lookup: CDR1 SGHDN, CDR2 FVKESK. V lost 4 bases, J lost 10 bases, and 7 bases stayed unmatched. CDR3 in DNA: TGTGCCAGCAGCCCGACGGGACAGGGCGCAGCTTTCTTT. It translates to CASSPTGQGAAFF.

The chain combines TRBV19 with TRBJ1-2; D not certain. Germline values: CDR1 LNHDA, CDR2 SQIVND (reference sequence). Trimming left V 5 bases short and J 2 bases short, with 9 bases between. The CDR3 contains 13 residues. The CDR3 DNA reads as TGTGCCAGTAGTCTCGGGTGGAACTATGGCTACACCTTC. This encodes CASSLGWNYGYTF.

The chain links TRBV9 to TRBJ1-2; D is undetermined. CDR1 and CDR2 (germline): SGDLS, YYNGEE. The CDR3 totals 16 residues. V was trimmed by 3 bases and J by 4 bases, leaving 19 bases between them. The CDR3 protein is CASSADDYPPPYGYTF. The CDR3 DNA sequence: TGTGCCAGCAGCGCGGACGATTATCCGCCACCCTATGGCTACACCTTC.

This chain connects TRBV9 to TRBJ2-1; tentative D call: TRBD2 (6 bases). CDR1 is SGDLS and CDR2 is YYNGEE in the germline V gene. The CDR3 sequence is 16 residues long. V was cut by 4 bases and J by 2 bases, with 16 bases left in between. The CDR3 spells CASSPRGAGTYNEQFF. The CDR3 DNA reads TGTGCCAGCAGCCCCCGCGGGGCTGGTACCTACAATGAGCAGTTCTTC.

The J gene is TRBJ2-1, the V gene TRBV18; 7 nucleotides agree with TRBD1. V lost 6 bases and J lost 8; bases outside the gene matches: 4. The V gene's germline CDR1 is KGHSH and CDR2 LQKENI. CDR3 length: 12 amino acids. The CDR3 protein is CASSPDRYEQFF. CDR3 sequence (DNA): TGTGCCAGCTCCCCGGACAGGTATGAGCAGTTCTTC.

V usage is TRBV6-5 and J usage is TRBJ1-2; D call uncertain. Trimming removed 5 bases from V and 5 bases from J, with 6 bases in between. The CDR3 has 11 residues. Per germline, CDR1 MNHEY and CDR2 SVGAGI. In nucleotides, the CDR3 is TGTGCCAGCAGTCGCTCGTATGGCTACACCTTC. This translates into CASSRSYGYTF.

This sequence joins TRBV5-1 and TRBJ2-5, with D perhaps TRBD1 (6 bases). The CDR3 length is 14 residues. Germline values: CDR1 SGHRS, CDR2 YFSETQ. With 4 bases removed from V and 5 bases from J, the gap between germline ends came to 15 bases. The CDR3 DNA reads TGCGCCAGCAGCCCCCTCGCAGGGGACGAGACCCAGTACTTC. This encodes CASSPLAGDETQYF.

This clone has a single count. The chain is built from TRBV5-1 and TRBJ2-4, with 7 bases aligning to TRBD1. After removal of 0 bases from V and 5 bases from J, the junction contained 5 bases not matched to a gene. CDR1 SGHRS and CDR2 YFSETQ come from the germline V gene. The CDR3 has 15 amino acids. The CDR3 DNA sequence: TGCGCCAGCAGCTTGGAAGGGGGCAGGGAAAACATTCAGTACTTC. Its translation: CASSLEGGRENIQYF.

V and J are TRBV5-1 and TRBJ2-3; 14 nucleotides match TRBD2. With V trimmed by 7 bases and J by 4 bases, 11 bases remained unmatched. The CDR3 covers 17 residues. Germline V lookup: CDR1 SGHRS, CDR2 YFSETQ. CDR3 sequence: CASGLAGGSLEADTQYF. CDR3 coding DNA: TGCGCCAGCGGACTAGCGGGGGGCTCGCTTGAGGCAGATACGCAGTATTTT.